Listed below are T cell receptor beta chains from one sample, sequenced in a study of T-cell memory formation after mild COVID-19. TCRdb recomputed calls from the 5' RACE reads with MiXCR, one row per CDR3 protein. The data show approximately 290,000 distinct CDR3 sequences, with 7.5% to 9.5% seen just once and about 20% held by the top ten. Sequencing was performed on PBMCs or a T cell subset sorted from them (not recorded which). These TCRs come from a man younger than 35 who had mild COVID-19 (a few samples of this study predate the infection). Cell type and time point are not known. The CDR3 runs from the conserved cysteine through the conserved F or W. D genes are given only for firm matches. Size is omitted from some rows. Given values are once, few, many or a class for expanded clones.

V	J	size	D	CDR3	DNA
TRBV9	TRBJ2-1	few	TRBD1	CASSVETGGLGNEQFF	TGTGCCAGCAGCGTGGAGACAGGGGGCCTTGGTAATGAGCAGTTCTTC
TRBV5-1	TRBJ2-6	NA	NA	CASSLAVGANVLTF	TGCGCCAGCAGCTTGGCAGTGGGGGCCAACGTCCTGACTTTC
TRBV12-3/TRBV12-4	TRBJ2-2	many	NA	CASSSQGIGELFF	TGTGCCAGCAGTTCTCAGGGGATCGGGGAGCTGTTTTTT
TRBV10-3	TRBJ2-3	NA	TRBD2	CAIRGTSGLEAQYF	TGTGCCATCAGGGGGACTAGCGGACTTGAGGCGCAGTATTTT
TRBV15	TRBJ2-1	many	TRBD2	CATSRGLGEGNEQFF	TGTGCCACCAGCAGGGGACTAGGGGAGGGCAATGAGCAGTTCTTC
TRBV20-1	TRBJ1-1	NA	TRBD1	CSARDLMGTGNTEAFF	TGCAGTGCTAGAGATCTCATGGGGACAGGGAACACTGAAGCTTTCTTT
TRBV6-2/TRBV6-3	TRBJ1-1	few	NA	CASSYVPGLGTEAFF	TGTGCCAGCAGTTACGTCCCAGGGCTGGGCACTGAAGCTTTCTTT
TRBV29-1	TRBJ1-1	many	NA	CSVEWAGGNTEAFF	TGCAGCGTTGAATGGGCGGGGGGGAACACTGAAGCTTTCTTT
TRBV5-1	TRBJ2-4	NA	NA	CASREGGEGDIQYF	TGCGCCAGCAGGGAAGGCGGGGAGGGGGACATTCAGTACTTC
TRBV5-5	TRBJ1-2	NA	TRBD1	CASSSTVEGAEGYTF	TGTGCCAGCAGCTCCACGGTGGAGGGGGCGGAGGGTTACACCTTC
TRBV5-1	TRBJ2-5	many	TRBD1	CASSRQGSYQETQYF	TGCGCCAGCAGTCGACAGGGGTCGTACCAAGAGACCCAGTACTTC
TRBV4-3	TRBJ2-3	few	TRBD1	CASSQDTGASTTDTQYF	TGCGCCAGCAGCCAAGATACAGGGGCTAGCACCACAGATACGCAGTATTTT
TRBV23-1	TRBJ2-5	few	NA	CASSQYPGTQWRETQYF	TGCGCCAGCAGTCAGTATCCCGGGACACAGTGGAGGGAGACCCAGTACTTC
TRBV4-1	TRBJ1-6	few	NA	CASSPIGREANSPLHF	TGCGCCAGCAGCCCCATTGGGAGGGAGGCTAATTCACCCCTCCACTTT
TRBV7-2	TRBJ2-7	many	NA	CASSHPGHPYEQYF	TGTGCCAGCAGCCACCCGGGACATCCTTACGAGCAGTACTTC
TRBV12-3/TRBV12-4	TRBJ2-3	NA	NA	CASSLTVSPADTQYF	TGTGCCAGCAGTTTGACCGTCTCCCCTGCAGATACGCAGTATTTT
TRBV5-1	TRBJ2-1	few	NA	CASSFVSSIHEQFF	TGCGCCAGCAGCTTCGTATCTAGCATACATGAGCAGTTCTTC
TRBV6-6	TRBJ1-2	NA	NA	CARSDRTDLEGYTF	TGTGCCAGAAGTGACCGGACTGACCTGGAGGGCTACACCTTC
TRBV9	TRBJ2-7	NA	NA	CASSGPERGQRIHEQYF	TGTGCCAGCAGCGGGCCTGAACGGGGCCAAAGGATCCACGAGCAGTACTTC
TRBV11-2	TRBJ2-1	few	NA	CASSFSKHGLDEQFF	TGTGCCAGCAGCTTCAGTAAACACGGGTTGGATGAGCAGTTCTTC
TRBV9	TRBJ2-7	few	NA	CASSVGAVSYEQYF	TGTGCCAGCAGCGTAGGGGCGGTCTCCTACGAGCAGTACTTC
TRBV5-1	TRBJ2-1	many	TRBD2	CASSPTPNWRGGLFF	TGCGCCAGCAGCCCCACTCCGAATTGGCGGGGGGGCCTGTTCTTC
TRBV5-4	TRBJ2-5	many	TRBD2	CASSVVLAGQETQYF	TGTGCCAGCAGCGTTGTCCTAGCGGGACAAGAGACCCAGTACTTC
TRBV4-2	TRBJ2-3	NA	NA	CASSPEYRTDTQYF	TGTGCCAGCAGCCCCGAGTACCGCACAGATACGCAGTATTTT
TRBV7-3	TRBJ2-3	NA	NA	CASSSTRATSTDTQYF	TGTGCCAGCAGCTCCACTAGGGCTACTAGCACAGATACGCAGTATTTT
TRBV14	TRBJ2-1	few	TRBD2	CASSQDLAGGEFF	TGTGCCAGCAGCCAAGATCTAGCGGGGGGAGAGTTCTTC
TRBV5-1	TRBJ2-7	NA	TRBD1	CASSNLRDRGSYEQYF	TGCGCCAGCAGCAACCTCCGGGACAGGGGGTCCTACGAGCAGTACTTC
TRBV7-2	TRBJ2-5	many	TRBD2	CASSSGLAGVPYQETQYF	TGTGCCAGCAGCTCCGGACTAGCGGGGGTCCCGTACCAAGAGACCCAGTACTTC
TRBV6-5	TRBJ2-5	many	TRBD1	CASSYQQGLGETQYF	TGTGCCAGCAGTTACCAACAGGGGTTGGGGGAGACCCAGTACTTC
TRBV27	TRBJ2-5	few	NA	CASSPKGVDRETQYF	TGTGCCAGCAGCCCCAAGGGGGTAGACCGGGAGACCCAGTACTTC
TRBV9	TRBJ2-1	NA	TRBD2	CASALAGPNEQFF	TGTGCCAGCGCACTAGCGGGGCCTAATGAGCAGTTCTTC
TRBV29-1	TRBJ1-2	NA	TRBD1	CSVEDRNRGDGRGYTF	TGCAGCGTTGAAGATCGAAACAGGGGGGACGGTCGTGGCTACACCTTC
TRBV3-1	TRBJ2-7	few	NA	CASSHSGGISYEQYF	TGTGCCAGCAGCCACTCCGGCGGAATCTCCTACGAGCAGTACTTC
TRBV6-5	TRBJ1-5	NA	NA	CASSRRQSNQPQHF	TGTGCCAGCAGTCGGCGACAGAGCAATCAGCCCCAGCATTTT
TRBV5-1	TRBJ2-2	many	NA	CASSFGHGGPTGELFF	TGCGCCAGCAGCTTCGGCCATGGAGGGCCCACCGGGGAGCTGTTTTTT
TRBV28	TRBJ2-6	NA	NA	CASSFVRQAGANVLTF	TGTGCCAGCAGTTTCGTGCGCCAGGCTGGGGCCAACGTCCTGACTTTC
TRBV7-3	TRBJ1-1	many	TRBD1	CASSPTGDTEAFF	TGTGCCAGCAGCCCGACAGGGGACACTGAAGCTTTCTTT
TRBV7-6	TRBJ1-5	NA	NA	CASSLAVGPHQPQHF	TGTGCCAGCAGCTTAGCTGTGGGACCTCATCAGCCCCAGCATTTT
TRBV7-2	TRBJ1-3	NA	NA	CASSLTHGNTIYF	TGTGCCAGCAGCTTAACCCATGGAAACACCATATATTTT
TRBV12-3/TRBV12-4	TRBJ2-5	few	NA	CASSLSYREETQYF	TGTGCCAGCAGTTTAAGTTACAGGGAAGAGACCCAGTACTTC